What follows is one TCR beta chain and its context. Over 18 months, lack of ophthalmopathy progression marked Graves' hyperthyroidism as stable. Reasons for excluding patients were uncontrolled infection, other autoimmune disease, pregnancy or lactation. Amplification of TCR beta CDR3 regions used RNA as the template. The HTBI primer set drove a first-round RT-PCR of the TCR CDR3. TCRdb reprocessed the multiplex PCR reads via MiXCR and lists one record per CDR3 protein. The data contain about 580,000 distinct CDR3 sequences, more than 45% of them singletons. J gave up 4 bases and V 5 bases, and 13 bases lay outside the gene matches. The CDR3 contains 17 residues. The germline gives CDR1 SGHVS, CDR2 FNYEAQ. The sample comes from a study of T cells in Graves' hyperthyroidism and ophthalmopathy.

Sequencing was performed on peripheral blood or thyroid tissue (not recorded which). This chain uses TRBV7-6 with TRBJ2-7; 11 bases are shared with TRBD2. The source of this sequence is a woman aged 18-29 years with Graves' hyperthyroidism. The DNA for the CDR3 is TGTGCCAGCAGCGCCGGACTAGCGGGCGGGAAAGGTTACGAGCAGTACTTC. It specifies CASSAGLAGGKGYEQYF.